A selection of T cell receptor beta chains follows, all from one sample in a study of blood T cell repertoires in COVID-19. Only in-frame clones appear in the TCRdb table, and some are missing; sequencing was by immunoSEQ multiplex PCR. Here the sample spans about 200,000 clones, about 83% being singletons. The source material was peripheral blood. The receptor source for this set is a man between 60 and 70 years old who had recovered from COVID-19. Both conserved end residues are part of each CDR3. Fields, in order: D gene, clone size, J gene, V gene, CDR3 DNA, CDR3 protein. A D gene is named only where the DNA matches it firmly. Clone size is stated in some rows and not others, as once, few, many or a class when expanded.

d_gene: .
abundance: few
j_gene: TRBJ1-6
v_gene: TRBV7-3
CDR3nt: TGTGCCAGCAGTTCGGGGTCCAGGGGTTCACCCCTCCACTTT
CDR3aa: CASSSGSRGSPLHF

d_gene: .
abundance: .
j_gene: TRBJ2-7
v_gene: TRBV6-6
CDR3nt: TGTGCCAGCAGCACTCCACCCTCCTACGAGCAGTACTTC
CDR3aa: CASSTPPSYEQYF

d_gene: .
abundance: .
j_gene: TRBJ1-4
v_gene: TRBV15
CDR3nt: TGTGCCACCAGCAGAGTAGAAGCAACTAATGAAAAACTGTTTTTT
CDR3aa: CATSRVEATNEKLFF

d_gene: .
abundance: .
j_gene: TRBJ2-5
v_gene: TRBV9
CDR3nt: TGTGCCAGCAGCACTGAGGAGAAGACCCAGTACTTC
CDR3aa: CASSTEEKTQYF

d_gene: TRBD2
abundance: once
j_gene: TRBJ2-3
v_gene: TRBV4-3
CDR3nt: TGCGCCAGCAGCCGGGGTGCGAGCGGGGGGTTCACAGATACGCAGTATTTT
CDR3aa: CASSRGASGGFTDTQYF

d_gene: TRBD1
abundance: .
j_gene: TRBJ2-5
v_gene: TRBV6-5
CDR3nt: TGTGCCAGCAGGCGGACAGGGGTGGAGACCCAGTACTTC
CDR3aa: CASRRTGVETQYF

d_gene: .
abundance: .
j_gene: TRBJ1-5
v_gene: TRBV19
CDR3nt: TGTGCCAGTAGTAGCCGTACAGGGCCCCAGCATTTT
CDR3aa: CASSSRTGPQHF

d_gene: TRBD1
abundance: .
j_gene: TRBJ1-2
v_gene: TRBV7-9
CDR3nt: TGTGCCAGCAGCTTAGAAAGGACAGGCTCGTTTGGCTACACCTTC
CDR3aa: CASSLERTGSFGYTF

d_gene: TRBD1
abundance: few
j_gene: TRBJ2-7
v_gene: TRBV27
CDR3nt: TGTGCCAGCAGCCTCAAACAGGGGGCTACCTACGAGCAGTACTTC
CDR3aa: CASSLKQGATYEQYF

d_gene: TRBD2
abundance: .
j_gene: TRBJ2-5
v_gene: TRBV3-1/TRBV3-2
CDR3nt: TGTGCCAGCAGTGGCGGGAGGGCCCGAGAGACCCAGTACTTC
CDR3aa: CASSGGRARETQYF

d_gene: TRBD1
abundance: .
j_gene: TRBJ1-2
v_gene: TRBV30
CDR3nt: TGTGCCTGGAGGGACGACAGGGGTGGGCGAGGCTACACCTTC
CDR3aa: CAWRDDRGGRGYTF

d_gene: TRBD1
abundance: once
j_gene: TRBJ2-7
v_gene: TRBV27
CDR3nt: TGTGCCAGCAGTTTTCGACATAGGGACAGGGTAGCCTACGAGCAGTACTTC
CDR3aa: CASSFRHRDRVAYEQYF

d_gene: .
abundance: few
j_gene: TRBJ2-1
v_gene: TRBV11-1
CDR3nt: TGTGCCAGCAGCTTTCGGCAGGCCAATGAGCAGTTCTTC
CDR3aa: CASSFRQANEQFF

d_gene: .
abundance: .
j_gene: TRBJ1-3
v_gene: TRBV29-1
CDR3nt: TGCAGCTCCCACTCTGGAAACACCATATATTTT
CDR3aa: CSSHSGNTIYF

d_gene: .
abundance: once
j_gene: TRBJ1-2
v_gene: TRBV27
CDR3nt: TGTGCCAGCAGTTTAGCCCCGAGGACAAGCAAATTGGGCTACACCTTC
CDR3aa: CASSLAPRTSKLGYTF

d_gene: TRBD2
abundance: .
j_gene: TRBJ2-2
v_gene: TRBV24-1
CDR3nt: TGTGCCACCACATCTAGCGGCCTGGGCGGGGAGCTGTTTTTT
CDR3aa: CATTSSGLGGELFF

d_gene: TRBD1
abundance: .
j_gene: TRBJ1-1
v_gene: TRBV5-4
CDR3nt: TGTGCCAGCAGCTTGGCGGGACAGGGGGTACGGGGCACTGAAGCTTTCTTT
CDR3aa: CASSLAGQGVRGTEAFF

d_gene: TRBD1
abundance: once
j_gene: TRBJ1-5
v_gene: TRBV6-2/TRBV6-3
CDR3nt: TGTGCCAGCAGCTCCGACAGGGGAAGCAATCAGCCCCAGCATTTT
CDR3aa: CASSSDRGSNQPQHF

d_gene: .
abundance: .
j_gene: TRBJ1-6
v_gene: TRBV30
CDR3nt: TGTGCCTGGAGAGAGGATTGGGATTCACCCCTCCACTTT
CDR3aa: CAWREDWDSPLHF

d_gene: TRBD1
abundance: .
j_gene: TRBJ2-3
v_gene: TRBV9
CDR3nt: TGTGCCAGCAGCGGAGGGACAGGCGGCACAGATACGCAGTATTTT
CDR3aa: CASSGGTGGTDTQYF

d_gene: TRBD2
abundance: .
j_gene: TRBJ2-5
v_gene: TRBV5-5
CDR3nt: TGTGCCAGCAGCTTGGATGGCGGGGGTAAAGAGACCCAGTACTTC
CDR3aa: CASSLDGGGKETQYF

d_gene: .
abundance: .
j_gene: TRBJ1-2
v_gene: TRBV5-1
CDR3nt: TGCGCCAGCAGCTTGGAGGAGACGGGGAACTATGGCTACACCTTC
CDR3aa: CASSLEETGNYGYTF

d_gene: .
abundance: once
j_gene: TRBJ1-4
v_gene: TRBV3-1/TRBV3-2
CDR3nt: TGTGCCAGCACCCGGGGGGGGGCCTTTAATGAAAAACTGTTTTTT
CDR3aa: CASTRGGAFNEKLFF

d_gene: TRBD1
abundance: .
j_gene: TRBJ1-2
v_gene: TRBV6-5
CDR3nt: TGTGCCAGCAGACCGGACAGGAACTATGGCTACACCTTC
CDR3aa: CASRPDRNYGYTF

d_gene: .
abundance: .
j_gene: TRBJ2-3
v_gene: TRBV27
CDR3nt: TGTGCCAGCACCTTGGATAGCTACACAGATACGCAGTATTTT
CDR3aa: CASTLDSYTDTQYF

d_gene: TRBD1
abundance: .
j_gene: TRBJ1-1
v_gene: TRBV9
CDR3nt: TGTGCCAGCAGCGTAGACAGGGGTCAAGCTTTCTTT
CDR3aa: CASSVDRGQAFF

d_gene: .
abundance: .
j_gene: TRBJ2-1
v_gene: TRBV5-1
CDR3nt: TGCGCCAGCAGCTTGGGGCTAGCGTTGGACAATGAGCAGTTCTTC
CDR3aa: CASSLGLALDNEQFF

d_gene: .
abundance: .
j_gene: TRBJ2-1
v_gene: TRBV19
CDR3nt: TGTGCCACCTCCCCCCCGGGACTCACCTACAATGAGCAGTTCTTC
CDR3aa: CATSPPGLTYNEQFF

d_gene: .
abundance: .
j_gene: TRBJ2-3
v_gene: TRBV11-3
CDR3nt: TGTGCCAGCAGCCCCCGCCGCGGGGGGACAGGGAACACAGATACGCAGTATTTT
CDR3aa: CASSPRRGGTGNTDTQYF

d_gene: .
abundance: .
j_gene: TRBJ2-3
v_gene: TRBV5-1
CDR3nt: TGCGCCAGCAGCTCGGATGGGACTCCGGTCACAGATACGCAGTATTTT
CDR3aa: CASSSDGTPVTDTQYF

d_gene: .
abundance: .
j_gene: TRBJ2-5
v_gene: TRBV2
CDR3nt: TGTGCCAGCAGTGAGGGGGGACCCCCCCAAGAGACCCAGTACTTC
CDR3aa: CASSEGGPPQETQYF

d_gene: .
abundance: .
j_gene: TRBJ1-1
v_gene: TRBV18
CDR3nt: TGTGCCAGCTCACCTGTCAGAGGCATGAACACTGAAGCTTTCTTT
CDR3aa: CASSPVRGMNTEAFF

d_gene: TRBD1
abundance: .
j_gene: TRBJ1-1
v_gene: TRBV5-4
CDR3nt: TGTGCCAGCAGCTGGGCGGGACAGGCGGACACTGAAGCTTTCTTT
CDR3aa: CASSWAGQADTEAFF

d_gene: TRBD1
abundance: .
j_gene: TRBJ1-5
v_gene: TRBV18
CDR3nt: TGTGCCAGCTCACCTGACCGGACAGGCCTCAGGGGCAATCAGCCCCAGCATTTT
CDR3aa: CASSPDRTGLRGNQPQHF

d_gene: TRBD1
abundance: .
j_gene: TRBJ1-6
v_gene: TRBV6-1
CDR3nt: TGTGCCAGCAGTGAAAGACTGGGGACAGGGATTTCACCCCTCCACTTT
CDR3aa: CASSERLGTGISPLHF

d_gene: .
abundance: .
j_gene: TRBJ2-7
v_gene: TRBV3-1/TRBV3-2
CDR3nt: TGTGCCAGCAGCCAAGGAAGGAGCTCCTACGAGCAGTACTTC
CDR3aa: CASSQGRSSYEQYF

d_gene: TRBD1
abundance: few
j_gene: TRBJ2-5
v_gene: TRBV24-1
CDR3nt: TGTGCCACCAGTGATTTGTCCGGGACAGGGGGGAAAGAGACCCAGTACTTC
CDR3aa: CATSDLSGTGGKETQYF

d_gene: .
abundance: .
j_gene: TRBJ1-1
v_gene: TRBV7-3
CDR3nt: TGTGCCAGCAGCCCCCTCCCGGGGATGAACACTGAAGCTTTCTTT
CDR3aa: CASSPLPGMNTEAFF

d_gene: .
abundance: few
j_gene: TRBJ1-3
v_gene: TRBV4-3
CDR3nt: TGCGCCAGCAGCCAAGAAGCGGGAAGCTCTGGAAACACCATATATTTT
CDR3aa: CASSQEAGSSGNTIYF

d_gene: TRBD1
abundance: .
j_gene: TRBJ2-2
v_gene: TRBV9
CDR3nt: TGTGCCAGCAGCCTACAGGGGCGGAACACCGGGGAGCTGTTTTTT
CDR3aa: CASSLQGRNTGELFF

d_gene: TRBD2
abundance: .
j_gene: TRBJ2-1
v_gene: TRBV7-9
CDR3nt: TGTGCCAGCAGCTGGACTAGCGGAACCAATGAGCAGTTCTTC
CDR3aa: CASSWTSGTNEQFF

d_gene: TRBD1
abundance: few
j_gene: TRBJ1-6
v_gene: TRBV3-1/TRBV3-2
CDR3nt: TGTGCCAGCAGCCAAGAAACCGGGACAGGGGGATCACCCCTCCACTTT
CDR3aa: CASSQETGTGGSPLHF

d_gene: TRBD2
abundance: .
j_gene: TRBJ2-2
v_gene: TRBV27
CDR3nt: TGTGCCAGCAGTACCGGACTAGCGGGGGCCGGGGAGCTGTTTTTT
CDR3aa: CASSTGLAGAGELFF

d_gene: .
abundance: .
j_gene: TRBJ1-1
v_gene: TRBV19
CDR3nt: TGTGCCAGTAGTAGAATACAGAACCCTAACACTGAAGCTTTCTTT
CDR3aa: CASSRIQNPNTEAFF

d_gene: TRBD1
abundance: .
j_gene: TRBJ2-3
v_gene: TRBV30
CDR3nt: TGTGCCTGGAGCGCACTGACAGGGGGCGCGGGTGGCACAGATACGCAGTATTTT
CDR3aa: CAWSALTGGAGGTDTQYF

d_gene: .
abundance: .
j_gene: TRBJ2-1
v_gene: TRBV29-1
CDR3nt: TGCAGCGTTGAATCAGAGGCGGTATACAATGAGCAGTTCTTC
CDR3aa: CSVESEAVYNEQFF

d_gene: TRBD2
abundance: .
j_gene: TRBJ2-5
v_gene: TRBV9
CDR3nt: TGTGCCAGCTCCCCTAGCGGGGGAACTGGGACCCAGTACTTC
CDR3aa: CASSPSGGTGTQYF

d_gene: .
abundance: .
j_gene: TRBJ2-7
v_gene: TRBV7-2
CDR3nt: TGTGCCAGCAGCTTAATGGAGGCCTACGAGCAGTACTTC
CDR3aa: CASSLMEAYEQYF

d_gene: TRBD1
abundance: once
j_gene: TRBJ2-5
v_gene: TRBV9
CDR3nt: TGTGCCAGCAGCCCGGCCGGGACAGGTCAAGAGACCCAGTACTTC
CDR3aa: CASSPAGTGQETQYF

d_gene: .
abundance: few
j_gene: TRBJ1-6
v_gene: TRBV4-1
CDR3nt: TGCGCCAGCAGCCCCTATATGGGGAGCTCCTATAATTCACCCCTCCACTTT
CDR3aa: CASSPYMGSSYNSPLHF

d_gene: .
abundance: .
j_gene: TRBJ2-5
v_gene: TRBV7-6
CDR3nt: TGTGCCAGCAGATTCGCGGGGGAGACCCAGTACTTC
CDR3aa: CASRFAGETQYF

d_gene: .
abundance: .
j_gene: TRBJ1-2
v_gene: TRBV30
CDR3nt: TGTGCCTGGAGTATGAAGGGGGTGGGCGGCTACACCTTC
CDR3aa: CAWSMKGVGGYTF